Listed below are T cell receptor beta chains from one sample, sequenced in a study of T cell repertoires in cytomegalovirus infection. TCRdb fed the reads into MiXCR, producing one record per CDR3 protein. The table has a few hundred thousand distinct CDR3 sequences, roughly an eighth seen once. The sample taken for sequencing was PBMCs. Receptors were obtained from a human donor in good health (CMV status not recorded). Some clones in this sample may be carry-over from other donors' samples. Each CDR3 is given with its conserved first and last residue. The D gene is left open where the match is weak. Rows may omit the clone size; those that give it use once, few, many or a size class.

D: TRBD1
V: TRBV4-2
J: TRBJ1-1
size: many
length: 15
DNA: TGTGCCAGCAGCCAAGAAACAGGGGGCCCCTCTGAAGCTTTCTTT
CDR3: CASSQETGGPSEAFF

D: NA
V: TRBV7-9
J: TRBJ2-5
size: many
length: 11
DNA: TGTGCCAGCAGCCACGGAGAGACCCAGTACTTC
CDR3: CASSHGETQYF

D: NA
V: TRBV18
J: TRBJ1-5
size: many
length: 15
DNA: TGTGCCAGCTCACAAGGACACGATAGCAATCAGCCCCAGCATTTT
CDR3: CASSQGHDSNQPQHF

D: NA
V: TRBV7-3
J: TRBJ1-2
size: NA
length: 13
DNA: TGTGCCAGCAGCCCTGGTTGGGGACTCGGCTACACCTTC
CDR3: CASSPGWGLGYTF

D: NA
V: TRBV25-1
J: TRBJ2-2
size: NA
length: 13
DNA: TGTGCCAGCAGTGCCCCGAACACCGGGGAGCTGTTTTTT
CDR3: CASSAPNTGELFF

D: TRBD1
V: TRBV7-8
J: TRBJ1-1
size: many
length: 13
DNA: TGTGCCAGCAGCTTTGACAGGGGGCGCGGAGCTTTCTTT
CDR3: CASSFDRGRGAFF

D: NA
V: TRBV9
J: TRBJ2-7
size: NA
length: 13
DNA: TGTGCCAGCAGCGCGGACAACTTCTACGAGCAGTACTTC
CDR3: CASSADNFYEQYF

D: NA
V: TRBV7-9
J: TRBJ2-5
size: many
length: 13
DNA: TGTGCCAGCAGCTTGACCAACCAAGAGACCCAGTACTTC
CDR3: CASSLTNQETQYF

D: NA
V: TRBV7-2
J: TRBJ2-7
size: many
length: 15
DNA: TGTGCCAGCAGCTTATCCGGTACCAAGGCTCCGAGGCAGTACTTC
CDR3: CASSLSGTKAPRQYF

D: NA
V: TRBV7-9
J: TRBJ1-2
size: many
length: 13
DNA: TGTGCCAGCAGCCCCAGGGTTGGGTATGGCTACACCTTC
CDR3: CASSPRVGYGYTF

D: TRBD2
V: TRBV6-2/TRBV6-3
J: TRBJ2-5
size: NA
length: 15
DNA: TGTGCCTCCCGGACTAGCGGGACCTGGGGAGAGACCCAGTACTTC
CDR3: CASRTSGTWGETQYF

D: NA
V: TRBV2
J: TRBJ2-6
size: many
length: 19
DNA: TGTGCCAGCAGTGGCGGGGCCCTGCCCCAGTCCTCTGGGGCCAACGTCCTGACTTTC
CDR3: CASSGGALPQSSGANVLTF

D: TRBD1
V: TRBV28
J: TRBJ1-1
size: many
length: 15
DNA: TGTGCCAGCACCCTTCTACAGGGGCCGAACACTGAAGCTTTCTTT
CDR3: CASTLLQGPNTEAFF

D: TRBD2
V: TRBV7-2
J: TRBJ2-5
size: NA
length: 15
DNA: TGTGCCAGCAGCCGACCCGGGACTAGCTCATGGACCCAGTACTTC
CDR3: CASSRPGTSSWTQYF

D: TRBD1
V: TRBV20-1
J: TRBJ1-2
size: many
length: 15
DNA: TGCAGTGCTAGAGCCCCTGACAGGGCCCCCTATGGCTACACCTTC
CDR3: CSARAPDRAPYGYTF

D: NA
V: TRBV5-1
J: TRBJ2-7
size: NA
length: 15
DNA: TGCGCCAGCAGCCATTCCGGACAACCTTCTGACGAGAAGTACTTC
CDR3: CASSHSGQPSDEKYF

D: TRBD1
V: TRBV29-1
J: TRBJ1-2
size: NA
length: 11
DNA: TGCAGCGGGGGACAGGAGAGTGGCTACACCTTC
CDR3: CSGGQESGYTF

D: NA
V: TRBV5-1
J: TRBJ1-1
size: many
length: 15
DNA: TGCGCCAGCAGCTTTTTAGAGAAAGGTCGAACTGAAGCTTTCTTT
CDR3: CASSFLEKGRTEAFF

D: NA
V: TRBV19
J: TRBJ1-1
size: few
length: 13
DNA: TGTGCCAGTAGGCGGGCACAAGTACCCCGGGCTTTCTTT
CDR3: CASRRAQVPRAFF

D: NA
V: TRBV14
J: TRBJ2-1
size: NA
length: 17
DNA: TGTGCCAGCAGCCAAGATCAGGTATCCCCCAGATACAATGAGCAGTTCTTC
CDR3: CASSQDQVSPRYNEQFF

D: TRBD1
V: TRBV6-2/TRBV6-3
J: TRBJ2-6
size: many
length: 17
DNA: TGTGCCAGCAGTTACAGGCAGGGGGCATCTGGGGCCAACGTCCTGACTTTC
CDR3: CASSYRQGASGANVLTF

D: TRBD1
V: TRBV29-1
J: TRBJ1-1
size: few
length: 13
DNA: TGCAGCGTTTCCAGAACAGGGGGCACTGAAGCTTTCTTT
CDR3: CSVSRTGGTEAFF

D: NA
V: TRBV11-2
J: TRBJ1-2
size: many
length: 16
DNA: TGTGCCAGCAGCACTCTGGGGGGAGAGGCTAACTATGGCTACACCTTC
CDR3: CASSTLGGEANYGYTF

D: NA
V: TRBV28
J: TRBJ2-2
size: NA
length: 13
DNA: TGTGCCAGCAGCTTGGGAATCACCGGGGAGCTGTTTTTT
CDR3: CASSLGITGELFF

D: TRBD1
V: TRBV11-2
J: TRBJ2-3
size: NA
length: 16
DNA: TGTGCCAGCAGCCGTCGGTGGGGACAGACCACAGATACGCAGTATTTT
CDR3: CASSRRWGQTTDTQYF

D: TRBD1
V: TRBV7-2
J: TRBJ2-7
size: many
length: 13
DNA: TGTGCCAGCAGACTCGACAGGGGAGGCGAGCAGTACTTC
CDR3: CASRLDRGGEQYF

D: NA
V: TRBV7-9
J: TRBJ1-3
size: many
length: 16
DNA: TGTGCCAGCAGCCCGGGACGACACTACTCTGGAAACACCATATATTTT
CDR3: CASSPGRHYSGNTIYF

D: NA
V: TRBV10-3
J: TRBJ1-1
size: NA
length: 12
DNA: TGTGCCATCAGTGAGGATAACACTGAAGCTTTCTTT
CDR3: CAISEDNTEAFF

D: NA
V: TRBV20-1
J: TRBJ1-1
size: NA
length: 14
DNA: TGCAGTGCTGTGAGGGGATCCCGGAACACTGAAGCTTTCTTT
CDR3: CSAVRGSRNTEAFF

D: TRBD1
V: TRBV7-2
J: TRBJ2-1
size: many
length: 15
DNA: TGTGCCAGCAGCCGCCGGGACAGGGGGCGAGGGGAGCAGTTCTTC
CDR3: CASSRRDRGRGEQFF

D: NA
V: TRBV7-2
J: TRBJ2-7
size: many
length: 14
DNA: TGTGCCAGCAGCTTATCACTAGGTACCTACGAGCAGTACTTC
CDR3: CASSLSLGTYEQYF

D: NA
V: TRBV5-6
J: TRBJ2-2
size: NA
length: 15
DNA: TGTGCCAGCAGCCTCTCGGGAGCTAACACCGGGGAGCTGTTTTTT
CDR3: CASSLSGANTGELFF

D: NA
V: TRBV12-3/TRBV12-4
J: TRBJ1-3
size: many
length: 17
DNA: TGTGCCAGCAGTCCCCCTTTTACGGACATCCATGGAAACACCATATATTTT
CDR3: CASSPPFTDIHGNTIYF

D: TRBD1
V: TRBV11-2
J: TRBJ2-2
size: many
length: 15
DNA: TGTGCCAGCAGCGTCGACAGGGGGCACGGCGGGGAGCTGTTTTTT
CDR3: CASSVDRGHGGELFF

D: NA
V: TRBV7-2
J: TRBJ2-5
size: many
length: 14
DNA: TGTGCCAGCAGCCGGGCCCTGGAGGGAGAGACCCAGTACTTC
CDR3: CASSRALEGETQYF

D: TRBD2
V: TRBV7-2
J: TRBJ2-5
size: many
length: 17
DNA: TGTGCCAGCAGCTTAGCGGGTGACGCGGGAGTGAGAGAGACCCAGTACTTC
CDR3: CASSLAGDAGVRETQYF

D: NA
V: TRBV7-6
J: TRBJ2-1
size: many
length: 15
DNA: TGTGCCAGCAGCTTGGCCCCCCGCCCCTACAATGAGCAGTTCTTC
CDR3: CASSLAPRPYNEQFF

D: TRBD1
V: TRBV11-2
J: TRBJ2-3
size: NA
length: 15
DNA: TGTGCCAGCAGCGTGCGGGTCTCGAGGACAGGTACGCAGTATTTT
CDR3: CASSVRVSRTGTQYF

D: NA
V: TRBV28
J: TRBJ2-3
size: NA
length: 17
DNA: TGTGCCAGCAGAAGAATCAGGGAGATCCCTAGCACAGATACGCAGTATTTT
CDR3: CASRRIREIPSTDTQYF

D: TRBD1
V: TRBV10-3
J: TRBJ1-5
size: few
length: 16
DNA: TGTGCCATCAGTGAGACACCGGGACAGAGCAATCAGCCCCAGCATTTT
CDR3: CAISETPGQSNQPQHF

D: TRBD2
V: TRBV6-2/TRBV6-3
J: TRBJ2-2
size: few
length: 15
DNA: TGTGCCAGCAGATTTACGGGGGGGCCATCCGGGGAGCTGTTTTTT
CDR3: CASRFTGGPSGELFF

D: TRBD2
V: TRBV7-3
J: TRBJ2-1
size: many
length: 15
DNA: TGTGCCAGCAGCTTACTCCCTAGCGGGACAAATGAGCAGTTCTTC
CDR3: CASSLLPSGTNEQFF

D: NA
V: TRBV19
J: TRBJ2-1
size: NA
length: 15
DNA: TGTGCCAGTAACCAGGGGGGAGGGTCCTACAATGAGCAGTTCTTC
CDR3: CASNQGGGSYNEQFF

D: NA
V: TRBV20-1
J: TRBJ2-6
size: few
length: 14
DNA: TGCAGTGCCACGGACAGCTCTGGGGCCAACGTCCTGACTTTC
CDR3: CSATDSSGANVLTF

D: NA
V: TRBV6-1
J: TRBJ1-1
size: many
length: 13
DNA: TGTGCCAGCAGAACTCCCTGGGACACTGAAGCTTTCTTT
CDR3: CASRTPWDTEAFF

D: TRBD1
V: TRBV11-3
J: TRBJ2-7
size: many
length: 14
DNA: TGTGCCAGCAGCTTACGGACAGGGGACCACGAGCAGTACTTC
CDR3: CASSLRTGDHEQYF

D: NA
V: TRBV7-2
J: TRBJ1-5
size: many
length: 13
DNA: TGTGCCAGCAGCGTCAGGGGCAATCAGCCCCAGCATTTT
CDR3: CASSVRGNQPQHF

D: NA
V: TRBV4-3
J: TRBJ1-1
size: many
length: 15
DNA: TGCGCCAGCAGCCAAGGGATAGATGGGAACACTGAAGCTTTCTTT
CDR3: CASSQGIDGNTEAFF

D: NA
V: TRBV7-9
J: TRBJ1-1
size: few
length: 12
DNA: TGTGCCAGCAGCCTCGAGTGGACGGAAGCTTTCTTT
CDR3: CASSLEWTEAFF

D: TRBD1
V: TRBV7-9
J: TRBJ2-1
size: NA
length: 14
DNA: TGTGCCAGCTTTGCAGGGGGCTCCTACAATGAGCAGTTCTTC
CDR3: CASFAGGSYNEQFF

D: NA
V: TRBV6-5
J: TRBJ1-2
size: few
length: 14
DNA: TGTGCCAGCAGAAAGGGGGGAGTTGACTATGGCTACACCTTC
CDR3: CASRKGGVDYGYTF